A single sample is the source of the 9 T cell receptor beta chains below, sequenced in a study of CD8 T cells in Susac syndrome. cDNA came from approximately 0.5 to 1 ug RNA primed by random hexamers. TCRdb reprocessed the immunoSEQ multiplex PCR reads with MiXCR, giving one entry per CDR3 protein. The sample records about 430,000 distinct CDR3 sequences, around 83% being singletons. Sequenced input: CD8+ T cells from PBMCs. Receptors originate from a human donor with multiple sclerosis.

This rearrangement joins TRBV12-3 or TRBV12-4 to TRBJ2-5; D tentatively fits TRBD1 or TRBD2 (5 bases each). The CDR3 sequence is 16 residues long. V lost 6 bases to trimming and J lost 5 bases, with 22 bases between them. As DNA, the CDR3 is TGTGCCAGCAGCCTGGACGGAATGACTAAGGGGGAGACCCAGTACTTC. Its protein is CASSLDGMTKGETQYF.

The J gene is TRBJ1-1, the V gene TRBV7-9; 8 bases line up with TRBD1. This CDR3 has 18 amino acids. After removal of 5 bases from V and 0 bases from J, the junction contained 14 bases not matched to a gene. Germline CDR1 and CDR2: SEHNR and FQNEAQ (reference sequence). The CDR3 region is CASSPPGTGGAMNTEAFF. CDR3 sequence (DNA): TGTGCCAGCAGCCCCCCGGGCACAGGGGGGGCAATGAACACTGAAGCTTTCTTT.

The chain uses TRBV11-2 and TRBJ1-2; D gene ambiguous. With 4 bases removed from V and 3 bases from J, the gap between germline ends came to 18 bases. The CDR3 is made up of 16 amino acids. CDR1 is SGHAT and CDR2 is FQNNGV in the germline V gene. For the CDR3, the DNA is TGTGCCAGCAGCTCGTCCCTTGTAGGAGCGGACTATGGCTACACCTTC. The encoded protein is CASSSSLVGADYGYTF.

This clonotype was seen a single time. This sequence joins TRBV11-2 and TRBJ2-7; D possibly corresponds to TRBD2 (6 bases). This CDR3 is 16 amino acids long. Germline CDR1 and CDR2: SGHAT and FQNNGV. Trimming took 5 bases from V and 1 from J, leaving 18 bases between them. Here the CDR3 reads CASSPWTGTASYEQYF. As DNA, the CDR3 is TGTGCCAGCAGCCCGTGGACGGGGACTGCTTCCTACGAGCAGTACTTC.

The chain joins TRBV4-1 to TRBJ2-7; unclear D gene. The germline V and J ends were trimmed by 3 bases and 3 bases, with 15 bases remaining between them. This CDR3 contains 15 residues. Per the germline V gene, CDR1 is MGHRA and CDR2 is YSYEKL. CDR3 amino acids: CASSQEKDPSYEQYF. The CDR3 DNA follows: TGCGCCAGCAGCCAGGAGAAAGACCCGAGCTACGAGCAGTACTTC.

This chain uses TRBV7-2 with TRBJ1-1, with D perhaps TRBD1 (6 bases). The CDR3 runs 14 residues. V shed 5 bases and J shed 4 bases, with 14 bases lying between them. In germline, CDR1 is SGHTA, CDR2 FQGNSA. The CDR3 is CASSKTGSATEAFF. The CDR3 DNA reads as TGTGCCAGCAGCAAAACAGGGAGCGCCACTGAAGCTTTCTTT.

V usage is TRBV20-1 and J usage is TRBJ1-1; unclear D gene. Germline V CDR1 and CDR2: DFQATT, SNEGSKA (reference sequence). The germline V and J ends were trimmed by 3 bases and 1 base, with 6 bases remaining between them. This CDR3 is 12 amino acids long. The CDR3 protein is CSARRQNTEAFF. The CDR3 DNA sequence: TGCAGTGCTAGGAGACAGAACACTGAAGCTTTCTTT.

V usage is TRBV19 and J usage is TRBJ2-1, with a weak D call TRBD2 (6 bases). CDR1 and CDR2 (germline): LNHDA, SQIVND (reference sequence). This CDR3 is 17 amino acids long. V lost 5 bases to trimming and J lost 2 bases, with 19 bases between them. The CDR3 region has the DNA TGTGCCAGTAGTGTTCCCCTCGCGGGGAGCACCTACAATGAGCAGTTCTTC. Protein: CASSVPLAGSTYNEQFF.

This sequence joins TRBV27 and TRBJ1-1; D remains unclear. CDR3 size: 14 residues. The germline V gene encodes CDR1 MNHEY and CDR2 SMNVEV (reference sequence). Trimming pared 2 bases from V and 0 bases from J, leaving 7 bases between. DNA for the CDR3: TGTGCCAGCAGTTTAAGGGAGATGAACACTGAAGCTTTCTTT. This translates into CASSLREMNTEAFF.